This entry lists 18 T cell receptor beta chains sequenced from one sample in a study of OX40 agonist ivuxolimab in advanced cancers. Produced via immunoSEQ multiplex PCR; TCRdb's table is partial and in-frame only. The sample records 30,000 to 40,000 clones, roughly nine tenths being singletons. The specimen was CD4+ or CD8+ T cells sorted from blood, collected in a trial of the OX40 agonist ivuxolimab. These receptors were collected from an adult with an advanced solid tumor such as melanoma, head and neck, liver or kidney cancer.

The genes are TRBV2 and TRBJ2-1; no clear D. V was trimmed by 8 bases and J by 1 base, leaving 9 bases between them. CDR1 and CDR2 (germline): SNHLY, FYNNEI. CDR3 length equals 13 residues. The CDR3 sequence is CASGRVSYNEQFF. The CDR3 coding sequence is TGTGCCAGCGGTAGGGTATCCTACAATGAGCAGTTCTTC.

V gene TRBV7-3 combines with J gene TRBJ2-1, with 8 bases lining up with TRBD2. Losses at the gene ends were 1 base for V and 2 bases for J; bases not matched to a gene: 1. The germline V gene has CDR1 SGHTA and CDR2 FQGTGA. The CDR3 totals 15 residues. The DNA of the CDR3 is TGTGCCAGCAGCTTAAAGGGACTAGCCTACAATGAGCAGTTCTTC. Amino acid sequence: CASSLKGLAYNEQFF.

This clone is a singleton in its sample. V usage is TRBV29-1 and J usage is TRBJ2-7; TRBD1 aligns across 8 bases. Germline V lookup: CDR1 SQVTM, CDR2 ANQGSEA. The CDR3 has 13 amino acids. V dropped 6 bases and J dropped 6; count of bases not matched to a gene: 10. CDR3 amino acids: CSVGQGMVAEQYF. Written as DNA, the CDR3 is TGCAGCGTCGGACAGGGAATGGTTGCCGAGCAGTACTTC.

The V gene is TRBV9, the J gene TRBJ2-3, with a tentative D call TRBD2 (6 bases). There are 16 residues in the CDR3. Germline V gene lookup returns CDR1 SGDLS and CDR2 YYNGEE. V was clipped by 4 bases and J by 6 bases, with 21 bases between them. CDR3 sequence (DNA): TGTGCCAGCAGCCCCTTACTAGCTGGGGCAACGGATACGCAGTATTTT. It codes for CASSPLLAGATDTQYF.

The rearrangement links TRBV5-4 to TRBJ1-5, with D unresolved. CDR3 length: 14 residues. The germline CDR1 and CDR2 sequences are SGHNT and YYREEE (reference sequence). Trimming pared 2 bases from V and 2 bases from J, leaving 8 bases between. CDR3 in amino acids: CASSFWGGNQPQHF. CDR3 nucleotides: TGTGCCAGCAGCTTCTGGGGTGGCAATCAGCCCCAGCATTTT.

The CDR3 here is CASSLGVGNQPQHF. DNA for the CDR3: TGTGCCAGCAGTTTGGGGGTAGGGAATCAGCCCCAGCATTTT. This chain uses TRBV27 with TRBJ1-5; tentative D call: TRBD1 (5 bases). This CDR3 comprises 14 residues. Germline CDR1 is MNHEY and CDR2 is SMNVEV (reference sequence). V shed 3 bases and J shed 4 bases, with 10 bases lying between them.

V is TRBV27 and J is TRBJ2-5; D may match TRBD1 or TRBD2 (6 bases each). The CDR3 is 12 residues long. Trimming took 8 bases from V and 5 from J, leaving 12 bases between them. From germline, CDR1 is MNHEY and CDR2 SMNVEV (reference sequence). For the CDR3, the DNA is TGTGCCAGCCGGGGGCCCCTGGAGACCCAGTACTTC. This gives the protein CASRGPLETQYF.

This chain uses TRBV11-3 with TRBJ2-1, with 8 nucleotides matching TRBD2. Trimming at V came to 5 bases and at J to 4 bases, leaving 10 bases not matched to a gene. The length of the CDR3 is 16 residues. Germline V gives CDR1 SGHNT, CDR2 YENEEA. CDR3 nucleotides: TGTGCCAGCAGCCTTGAGGGAAGCGGGGGATACAATGAGCAGTTCTTC. Protein: CASSLEGSGGYNEQFF.

This chain uses TRBV7-9 with TRBJ2-5; D is unresolved. Germline assignment: CDR1 SEHNR and CDR2 FQNEAQ (reference sequence). With 0 bases removed from V and 2 bases from J, the gap between germline ends came to 4 bases. CDR3 length equals 13 residues. The CDR3 DNA reads TGTGCCAGCAGCTTAGCGGTTCAAGAGACCCAGTACTTC. This translates into CASSLAVQETQYF.

The chain employs TRBV19 and TRBJ1-5; D uncertain. Germline loops: CDR1 LNHDA, CDR2 SQIVND (reference sequence). The CDR3 runs to 14 residues. V was cut by 3 bases and J by 0 bases, with 6 bases left in between. CDR3 sequence (DNA): TGTGCCAGTAGTATCGGGAATAGCAATCAGCCCCAGCATTTT. Protein: CASSIGNSNQPQHF.

This clone showed up just once. CDR3 sequence reads: CASSRQGPGEQYF. The CDR3 region has the DNA TGTGCCAGTAGCCGACAGGGACCGGGTGAGCAGTACTTC. The V call is TRBV19, the J call TRBJ2-7; 7 bases map to TRBD1. V gave up 6 bases and J gave up 7 bases; unmatched junction bases: 9. The CDR3 runs to 13 residues. CDR1 is LNHDA and CDR2 is SQIVND in the germline V gene (reference sequence).

Remarks on this clone: An end of the junction differs from the germline gene, which may be a read error. The chain joins TRBV7-7 to TRBJ2-7; D may be TRBD1 (6 bases). The germline CDR1 and CDR2 sequences are SSHAT and FNYEAQ (reference sequence). CDR3 length: 13 residues. CDR3 in amino acids: CASSLDSGDEQYF. The CDR3 nucleotides read TGTGCTAGCAGCTTAGATTCAGGGGACGAGCAGTACTTC.

The chain carries TRBV30 and TRBJ2-4, with TRBD1 identical over 7 bases. V lost 3 bases and J lost 6; bases outside the gene matches: 14. CDR3 length: 16 amino acids. The V gene's germline CDR1 is GTSNPN and CDR2 SVGIG (reference sequence). The CDR3 here is CAWSAGGRQGANIQYF. The CDR3 DNA reads TGTGCCTGGAGCGCTGGGGGCCGACAGGGTGCAAACATTCAGTACTTC.

CDR3 nucleotides: TGTGCCAGCAGTTTATCAGTATCCTACGAGCAGTACTTC. Its translation: CASSLSVSYEQYF. The J gene is TRBJ2-7, the V gene TRBV27, with no clear D. Germline V CDR1 and CDR2: MNHEY, SMNVEV (reference sequence). V lost 0 bases and J lost 1, with 4 bases in between. This CDR3 comprises 13 residues.

The V gene is TRBV28, the J gene TRBJ2-7; no clear D. The CDR3 contains 11 residues. The V end lost 3 bases, the J end lost 6 bases, and 6 bases lay between the germline ends. CDR1 and CDR2 (germline): MDHEN, SYDVKM. CDR3 nucleotides: TGTGCCAGCAGTTTGTTGACCGAGCAGTACTTC. This sequence encodes CASSLLTEQYF.

The chain joins TRBV11-2 to TRBJ2-7, with D possibly TRBD2 on 5 matching bases. In germline, CDR1 is SGHAT, CDR2 FQNNGV. V was clipped by 7 bases and J by 6 bases, with 22 bases between them. This CDR3 has 15 amino acids. CDR3 DNA: TGTGCCAGCACCTGGCGGGTCGGGGTCCCTCTCGAGCAGTACTTC. It is translated as CASTWRVGVPLEQYF.

CDR3 amino acids: CASSTGRGASYEQYF. Here the CDR3 DNA reads TGTGCCAGTAGTACAGGGCGGGGGGCCTCCTACGAGCAGTACTTC. The rearrangement uses TRBV19 and TRBJ2-7; 8 bases align to TRBD2. Germline V gene sequence: CDR1 LNHDA, CDR2 SQIVND (reference sequence). The CDR3 runs 15 residues. Trimming removed 4 bases from V and 0 bases from J; junction bases left unmatched: 5.

V and J are TRBV29-1 and TRBJ2-3, with a possible D match to TRBD2 (6 bases). This CDR3 spans 12 amino acids. Deletions cut 7 bases from V and 4 bases from J, with 12 bases between. Germline V gives CDR1 SQVTM, CDR2 ANQGSEA. In DNA form, the CDR3 reads TGCAGCGCCTGGGGGGTGGCAGATACGCAGTATTTT. Protein sequence: CSAWGVADTQYF.